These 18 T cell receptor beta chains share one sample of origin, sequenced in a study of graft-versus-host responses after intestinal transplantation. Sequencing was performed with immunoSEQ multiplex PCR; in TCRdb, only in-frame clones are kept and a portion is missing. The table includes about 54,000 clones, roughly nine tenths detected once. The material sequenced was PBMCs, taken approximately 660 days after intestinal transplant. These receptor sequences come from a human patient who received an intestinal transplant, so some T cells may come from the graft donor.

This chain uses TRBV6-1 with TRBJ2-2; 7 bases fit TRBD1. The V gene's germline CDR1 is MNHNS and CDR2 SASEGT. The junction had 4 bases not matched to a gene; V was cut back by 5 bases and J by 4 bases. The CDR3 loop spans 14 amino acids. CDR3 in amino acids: CASSMGQITGELFF. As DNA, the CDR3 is TGTGCCAGCAGTATGGGACAGATCACCGGGGAGCTGTTTTTT.

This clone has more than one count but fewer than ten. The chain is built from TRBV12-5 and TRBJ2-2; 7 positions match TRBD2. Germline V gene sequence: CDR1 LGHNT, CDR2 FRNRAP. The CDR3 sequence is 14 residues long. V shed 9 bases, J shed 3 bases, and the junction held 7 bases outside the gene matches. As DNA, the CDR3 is TGTGCTAGAGGACGCGGGGGATACACCGGGGAGCTGTTTTTT. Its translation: CARGRGGYTGELFF.

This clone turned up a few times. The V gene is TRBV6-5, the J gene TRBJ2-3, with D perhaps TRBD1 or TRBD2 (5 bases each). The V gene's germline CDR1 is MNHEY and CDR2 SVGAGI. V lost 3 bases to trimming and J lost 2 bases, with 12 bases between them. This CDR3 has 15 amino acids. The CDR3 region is CASSYWTGTTDTQYF. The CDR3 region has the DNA TGTGCCAGCAGTTATTGGACGGGGACCACAGATACGCAGTATTTT.

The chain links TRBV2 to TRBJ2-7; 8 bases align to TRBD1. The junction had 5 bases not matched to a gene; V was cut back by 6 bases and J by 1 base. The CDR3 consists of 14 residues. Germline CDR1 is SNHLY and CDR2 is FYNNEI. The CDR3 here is CASRKDRASYEQYF. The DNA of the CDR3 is TGTGCCAGCAGGAAGGACAGGGCTTCCTACGAGCAGTACTTC.

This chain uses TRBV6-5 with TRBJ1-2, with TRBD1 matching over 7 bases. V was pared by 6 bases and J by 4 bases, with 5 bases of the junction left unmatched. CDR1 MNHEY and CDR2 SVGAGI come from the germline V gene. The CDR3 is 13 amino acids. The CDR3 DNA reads TGTGCCAGCAGCCCCGACAGGGCCTATGGCTACACCTTC. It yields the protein CASSPDRAYGYTF.

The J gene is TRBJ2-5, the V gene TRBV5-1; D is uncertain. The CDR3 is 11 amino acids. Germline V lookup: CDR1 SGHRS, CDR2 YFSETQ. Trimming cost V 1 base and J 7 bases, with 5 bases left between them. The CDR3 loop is CASSLKRTQYF. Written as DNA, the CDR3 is TGCGCCAGCAGCTTGAAGAGGACCCAGTACTTC. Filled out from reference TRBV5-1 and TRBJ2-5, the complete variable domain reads KAGVTQTPRYLIKTRGQQVTLSCSPISGHRSVSWYQQTPGQGLQFLFEYFSETQRNKGNFPGRFSGRQFSNSRSEMNVSTLELGDSALYLCASSLKRTQYFGPGTRLLVL.

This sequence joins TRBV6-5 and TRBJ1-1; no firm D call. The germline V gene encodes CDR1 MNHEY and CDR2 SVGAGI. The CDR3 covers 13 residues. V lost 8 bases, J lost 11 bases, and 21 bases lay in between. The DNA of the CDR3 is TGTGCCAGCTGGCTCAGGCGGGCCTCCCACGCTTTCTTT. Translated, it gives CASWLRRASHAFF.

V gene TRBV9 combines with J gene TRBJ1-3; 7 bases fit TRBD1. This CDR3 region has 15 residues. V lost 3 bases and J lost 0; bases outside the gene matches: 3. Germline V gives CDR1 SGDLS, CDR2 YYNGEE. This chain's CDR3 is CASSGDSNSGNTIYF. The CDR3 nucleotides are TGTGCCAGCAGCGGGGACAGCAACTCTGGAAACACCATATATTTT.

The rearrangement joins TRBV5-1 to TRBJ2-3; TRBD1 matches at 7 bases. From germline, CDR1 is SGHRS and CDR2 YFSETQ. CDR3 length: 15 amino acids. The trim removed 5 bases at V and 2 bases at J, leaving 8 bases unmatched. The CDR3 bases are TGCGCCAGCAGTTCAAGGGACAGCCTCACAGATACGCAGTATTTT. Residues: CASSSRDSLTDTQYF.

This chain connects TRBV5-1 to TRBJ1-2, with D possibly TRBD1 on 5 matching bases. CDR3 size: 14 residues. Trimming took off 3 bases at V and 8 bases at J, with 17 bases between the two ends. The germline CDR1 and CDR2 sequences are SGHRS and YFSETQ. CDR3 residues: CASSYLRWGEGYTF. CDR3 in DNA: TGCGCCAGCAGCTACCTTCGTTGGGGGGAAGGCTACACCTTC. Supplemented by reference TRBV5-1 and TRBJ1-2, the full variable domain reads KAGVTQTPRYLIKTRGQQVTLSCSPISGHRSVSWYQQTPGQGLQFLFEYFSETQRNKGNFPGRFSGRQFSNSRSEMNVSTLELGDSALYLCASSYLRWGEGYTFGSGTRLTVV.

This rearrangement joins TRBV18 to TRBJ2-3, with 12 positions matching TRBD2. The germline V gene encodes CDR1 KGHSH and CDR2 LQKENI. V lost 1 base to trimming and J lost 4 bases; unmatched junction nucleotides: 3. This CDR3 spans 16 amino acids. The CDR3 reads CASSPRGTSGSDTQYF. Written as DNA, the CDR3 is TGTGCCAGCTCACCACGGGGGACTAGCGGGTCAGATACGCAGTATTTT.

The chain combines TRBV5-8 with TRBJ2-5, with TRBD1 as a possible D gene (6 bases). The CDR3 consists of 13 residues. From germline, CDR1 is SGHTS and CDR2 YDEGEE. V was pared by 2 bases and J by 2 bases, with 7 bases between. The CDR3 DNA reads TGTGCCAGCAGCTTCGGACAGCAAGAGACCCAGTACTTC. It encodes CASSFGQQETQYF.

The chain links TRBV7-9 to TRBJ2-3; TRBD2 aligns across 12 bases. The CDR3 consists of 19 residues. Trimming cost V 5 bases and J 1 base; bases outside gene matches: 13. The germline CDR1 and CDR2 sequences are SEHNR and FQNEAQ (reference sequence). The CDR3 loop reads CASSPKPTSGGTRTDTQYF. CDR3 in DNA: TGTGCCAGCAGCCCAAAACCCACTAGCGGGGGGACTCGCACAGATACGCAGTATTTT.

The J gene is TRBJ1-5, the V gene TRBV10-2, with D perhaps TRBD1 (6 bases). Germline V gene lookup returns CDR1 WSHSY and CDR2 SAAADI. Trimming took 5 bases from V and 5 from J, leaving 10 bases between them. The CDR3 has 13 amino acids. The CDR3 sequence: CASSLGAYQPQHF. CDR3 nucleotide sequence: TGCGCCAGCAGTTTGGGGGCGTATCAGCCCCAGCATTTT.

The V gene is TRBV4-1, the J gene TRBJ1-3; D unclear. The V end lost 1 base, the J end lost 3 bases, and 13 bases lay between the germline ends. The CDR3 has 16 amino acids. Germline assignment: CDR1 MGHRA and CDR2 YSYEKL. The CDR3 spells CASSQGAAYGGNTIYF. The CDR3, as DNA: TGCGCCAGCAGCCAAGGGGCGGCTTACGGTGGAAACACCATATATTTT.

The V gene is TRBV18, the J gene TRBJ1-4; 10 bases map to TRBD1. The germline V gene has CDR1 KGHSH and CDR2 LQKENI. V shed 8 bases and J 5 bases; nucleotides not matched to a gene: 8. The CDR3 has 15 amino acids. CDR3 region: CASTSGTGANEKLFF. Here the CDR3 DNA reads TGTGCCAGCACATCCGGGACAGGGGCAAATGAAAAACTGTTTTTT.

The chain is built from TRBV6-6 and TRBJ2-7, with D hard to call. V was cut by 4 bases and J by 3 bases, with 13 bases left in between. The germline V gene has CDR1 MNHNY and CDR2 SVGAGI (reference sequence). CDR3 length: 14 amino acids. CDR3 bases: TGTGCCAGCAGTTCCCGGACGGCGTACTACGAGCAGTACTTC. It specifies CASSSRTAYYEQYF.

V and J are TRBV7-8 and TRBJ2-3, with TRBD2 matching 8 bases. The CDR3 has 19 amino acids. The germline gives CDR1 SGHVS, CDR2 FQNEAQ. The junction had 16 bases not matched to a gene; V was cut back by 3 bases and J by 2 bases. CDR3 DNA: TGTGCCAGCAGCTTCAATCCGACCCGAACTAGCGGATCCACAGATACGCAGTATTTT. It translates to CASSFNPTRTSGSTDTQYF.